This T cell receptor (beta chain) was retrieved from a study of T cells in women clearing cervical HPV infection. Across the study: For cases, blood was sampled a median approximately 150 days after lesion detection, interquartile range about 90 to 200 days.

Data came from immunoSEQ multiplex PCR; TCRdb stores just in-frame clones and leaves some out. Seen in this sample are about 36,000 clones; the ten most common clones hold around 3.9%. The clonotype comes from a woman aged 18 to 75 with a cervical HPV16 infection that either progressed to CIN3+ or cleared (not recorded which). Sequencing was carried out using blood buffy coat.

The CDR3 bases that were read are TGTGCCAGCAGCCTAGGACAGGTTGACGCTGGAAACACC. It is translated as CASSLGQVDAGNT. From start to end, the CDR3 is CASSLGQVDAGNTIYF. The chain employs TRBV7-3 and TRBJ1-3, with 7 positions matching TRBD1. With the read ending 3 residues before the CDR3 end, the germline J gene is used to fill in that end. Germline V CDR1 and CDR2: SGHTA, FQGTGA. The V and J ends lost 5 bases and 2 bases, in that order; junction bases with no gene match: 9. The CDR3 contains 16 residues.